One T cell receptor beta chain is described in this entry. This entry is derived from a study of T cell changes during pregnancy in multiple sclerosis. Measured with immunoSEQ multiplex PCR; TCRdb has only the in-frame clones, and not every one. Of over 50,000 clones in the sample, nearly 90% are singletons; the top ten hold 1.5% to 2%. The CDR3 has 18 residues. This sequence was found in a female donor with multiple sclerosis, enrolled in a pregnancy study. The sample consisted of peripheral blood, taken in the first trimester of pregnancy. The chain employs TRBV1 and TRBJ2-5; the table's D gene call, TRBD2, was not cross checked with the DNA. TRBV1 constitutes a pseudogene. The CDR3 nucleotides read TGCACCAGCAGCCAAGTTGCCCCGCTGAGTATGATTTCTGAGACCCAGTACTTC. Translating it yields CTSSQVAPLSMISETQYF.